What follows are 10 T cell receptor beta chains derived from one specimen sequenced in a study of early T cells in non-severe SARS-CoV-2 infection. One entry per CDR3 protein, called by TCRdb with MiXCR from the 5' RACE reads. The sample lists about 64,000 distinct CDR3 sequences, approximately 11% occurring once. This material consisted of whole blood, taken at baseline. The receptor source for this set is an adult who was a healthcare worker with PCR-confirmed SARS-CoV-2 infection or an uninfected control (not recorded which).

This clonotype was seen only a few times. This chain joins TRBV3-1 and TRBJ1-6; 8 bases agree with TRBD1. From germline, CDR1 is LGHDT and CDR2 YNNKEL (reference sequence). This CDR3 spans 14 amino acids. With V trimmed by 5 bases and J by 7 bases, 4 bases remained unmatched. This chain's CDR3 is CASSRTGPNSPLHF. In nucleotides, the CDR3 is TGTGCCAGCAGCAGGACAGGGCCGAATTCACCCCTCCACTTT.

This clonotype was recorded many times. The chain employs TRBV7-6 and TRBJ2-1; 11 bases line up with TRBD2. Germline V CDR1 and CDR2: SGHVS, FNYEAQ. The length of the CDR3 is 16 residues. J gave up 7 bases and V 3 bases, and 8 bases lay outside the gene matches. CDR3 residues: CASSFLFTSGGNEQFF. The CDR3 nucleotides are TGTGCCAGCAGCTTTTTGTTTACTAGCGGGGGTAATGAGCAGTTCTTC.

At least ten counts were recorded for this clonotype. J is TRBJ1-4 and V is TRBV20-1; TRBD1 is a possible D gene (5 bases). The V end lost 2 bases, the J end lost 8 bases, and 18 bases lay between the germline ends. The CDR3 has 15 amino acids. Germline lookup yields CDR1 DFQATT and CDR2 SNEGSKA (reference sequence). In DNA form, the CDR3 reads TGCAGTGCTAGAAGGCAGGGCGTTAGGTGGGAAAAACTGTTTTTT. Its translation: CSARRQGVRWEKLFF.

The chain uses TRBV2 and TRBJ1-5; TRBD1 aligns across 10 bases. The germline gives CDR1 SNHLY, CDR2 FYNNEI. The CDR3 is made up of 15 amino acids. J lost 2 bases, V lost 5 bases, and 3 bases had no gene match. The CDR3 nucleotides read TGTGCCAGCAGTCCAGGACAGGGGGGCAATCAGCCCCAGCATTTT. It codes for CASSPGQGGNQPQHF.

Of note for this clonotype: This may stem from a read error, because a much larger clone lies one nucleotide away. The chain employs TRBV7-6 and TRBJ2-3; 8 bases fit TRBD2. Germline-derived CDR1 and CDR2 are SGHVS and FNYEAQ. This CDR3 has 17 residues. For the CDR3, the DNA is TGTGTCAGCAGCTTAGGTGCAAGCGGGGGATACACAGATACGCAGTATTTT. It translates to CVSSLGASGGYTDTQYF. Using reference TRBV7-6 and TRBJ2-3 for the parts outside the CDR3, the full variable domain is GAGVSQSPRYKVTKRGQDVALRCDPISGHVSLYWYRQALGQGPEFLTYFNYEAQQDKSGLPNDRFSAERPEGSISTLTIQRTEQRDSAMYRCVSSLGASGGYTDTQYFGPGTRLTVL.

There are many counts of this clonotype. The chain carries TRBV7-8 and TRBJ2-7, with 9 positions matching TRBD1. Germline CDR1 reads SGHVS; CDR2 reads FQNEAQ. With 3 bases clipped from V and 6 bases from J, the junction kept 3 bases outside the gene matches. This CDR3 comprises 13 residues. The CDR3 DNA reads as TGTGCCAGCAGCTTGGGACAGGGCACCGAGCAGTACTTC. It translates to CASSLGQGTEQYF. Looking up the rest from reference TRBV7-8 and TRBJ2-7 gives the full variable domain: GAGVSQSPRYKVAKRGQDVALRCDPISGHVSLFWYQQALGQGPEFLTYFQNEAQLDKSGLPSDRFFAERPEGSVSTLKIQRTQQEDSAVYLCASSLGQGTEQYFGPGTRLTVT.

This sequence joins TRBV2 and TRBJ2-1, with TRBD2 matching 14 bases. The CDR3 runs to 17 residues. Germline V gene sequence: CDR1 SNHLY, CDR2 FYNNEI. Losses at the gene ends were 7 bases for V and 6 bases for J; bases not matched to a gene: 11. The CDR3 DNA reads TGTGCCAGCAATTATAGACTAGCGGGGGGGCCCGGCAATGAGCAGTTCTTC. This codes for CASNYRLAGGPGNEQFF.

This clonotype was picked up many times. The rearrangement links TRBV3-1 to TRBJ2-1, with D perhaps matching TRBD1 (6 bases). CDR1 is LGHDT, CDR2 YNNKEL, per germline (reference sequence). This CDR3 region has 14 residues. Trimming removed 4 bases from V and 5 bases from J, with 12 bases in between. CDR3 in amino acids: CASSPSHRDNEQFF. DNA for the CDR3: TGTGCCAGCAGCCCCTCCCACAGGGACAATGAGCAGTTCTTC.

This clonotype was counted a few times. V usage is TRBV5-1 and J usage is TRBJ2-7; no firm D call. The CDR3 spans 15 residues. CDR1 is SGHRS and CDR2 is YFSETQ in the germline V gene. V was trimmed by 1 base and J by 2 bases, leaving 13 bases between them. CDR3 nucleotide sequence: TGCGCCAGCAGCTTGAATCACGGGTCCCCCTACGAGCAGTACTTC. Residues: CASSLNHGSPYEQYF.

The gene calls are TRBV20-1 and TRBJ2-3; 8 bases align to TRBD2. This CDR3 is 15 amino acids long. V dropped 6 bases and J dropped 2; count of bases not matched to a gene: 10. Germline-derived CDR1 and CDR2 are DFQATT and SNEGSKA (reference sequence). The CDR3 DNA reads TGCAGTGCCCCGGGAGGGCCGGGCTCCACAGATACGCAGTATTTT. It is translated as CSAPGGPGSTDTQYF.